This TCR beta chain emerged from a study of persistence of HIV-infected CD4 T cells. About the study: Two participants gave one leukapheresis sample; others gave up to about 200 mL blood repeatedly. Study-level points and caveats: Bulk TCR data could not be restricted to HIV-1-infected CMV-responding cells.

Cells were stimulated with CMV-infected fibroblast lysates at around 9.1 ug/mL. Sorting selected CD4+ T cells upregulating both CD40 ligand and CD69. Germline CDR1 GTSNPN, CDR2 SVGIG (reference sequence). The length of the CDR3 is 14 residues. Trimming removed 1 base at V and 1 base at J, with 11 bases between. Note on this clone: What it binds is not known.

The libraries were made with immunoSEQ version 4 in survey mode. Template was genomic DNA at around 10 ng/uL, with up to about 1 ug used per sample. Using immunoSEQ multiplex PCR, the repertoire was profiled, and TCRdb retains in-frame clones only, with some absent. The sample yields 18,000 or so clones, approximately 78% seen once. The chain has TRBV30 and TRBJ2-7; no definite D call. This material consisted of CD4+ T cells sorted from PBMCs after approximately 19-hour stimulation, taken from a patient who received antiretroviral therapy. The clonotype comes from an adult man with HIV who was CMV-seropositive. This CDR3 reads CAWSGAALSYEQYF. CDR3 in DNA: TGTGCCTGGAGTGGAGCAGCGTTATCCTACGAGCAGTACTTC.